A selection of T cell receptor beta chains follows, all from one sample in a study of identical twins. In TCRdb, the 5' RACE reads were re-called with MiXCR into one record per CDR3 protein. The sample carries around 220,000 distinct CDR3 sequences, under 12% recorded once. The sequenced material came from memory T cells sorted from blood. These receptors all come from a man aged 45-65 years in good health. Each CDR3 is given with its conserved first and last residue. The D gene is left open where the match is weak. Size values are once, few and many counts, or a class for expanded clones, and some rows have none.

J: TRBJ2-7; size: few; V: TRBV20-1; D: TRBD2; DNA: TGCAGTGCTAGAGCCCCTCAACTAGCGACTTACGAGCAGTACTTC; CDR3: CSARAPQLATYEQYF
J: TRBJ2-3; size: medium-sized; V: TRBV5-1; D: TRBD2; DNA: TGCGCCAGCCGAGGGCTAGCGGGGGATGACACAGATACGCAGTATTTT; CDR3: CASRGLAGDDTDTQYF
J: TRBJ2-3; size: many; V: TRBV9; D: .; DNA: TGTGCCAGCAGCGTAGTGGGGGCCCTCACAGATACGCAGTATTTT; CDR3: CASSVVGALTDTQYF
J: TRBJ1-6; size: many; V: TRBV4-3; D: .; DNA: TGCGCCAGCAGCCAAGATTATTACATCCAGAGCTCCTATAATTCACCCCTCCACTTT; CDR3: CASSQDYYIQSSYNSPLHF
J: TRBJ2-1; size: .; V: TRBV12-3/TRBV12-4; D: TRBD1; DNA: TGTGCCAGCATGCCGAGGGACAGGGGGAACAATGAGCAGTTCTTC; CDR3: CASMPRDRGNNEQFF
J: TRBJ1-5; size: many; V: TRBV4-3; D: .; DNA: TGCGCCAGCAGCCAAGGACAGGGCAATCAGCCCCAGCATTTT; CDR3: CASSQGQGNQPQHF
J: TRBJ2-5; size: .; V: TRBV7-2; D: TRBD1; DNA: TGTGCCAGCAGCCTTAGACAGGGCCAGGGGGAGACCCAGTACTTC; CDR3: CASSLRQGQGETQYF
J: TRBJ2-7; size: .; V: TRBV7-9; D: .; DNA: TGTGCCAGCAGCCCCCCCAATTACTACGAGCAGTACTTC; CDR3: CASSPPNYYEQYF
J: TRBJ2-4; size: few; V: TRBV20-1; D: TRBD1; DNA: TGCAGTGCCCCCCGAGGGGGCGCGGTCCAGCGGGCCAAAAACATTCAGTACTTC; CDR3: CSAPRGGAVQRAKNIQYF
J: TRBJ1-1; size: .; V: TRBV11-2; D: .; DNA: TGTGCCAGCAGCTTAGGACAGGTTTCCACTGAAGCTTTCTTT; CDR3: CASSLGQVSTEAFF
J: TRBJ2-4; size: many; V: TRBV15; D: .; DNA: TGTGCCACCAGCAGAGATTATGGGGTCACGGGAAACATTCAGTACTTC; CDR3: CATSRDYGVTGNIQYF
J: TRBJ1-4; size: .; V: TRBV7-9; D: .; DNA: TGTGCCAGCAGCGGCGAGGAAAAACTGTTTTTT; CDR3: CASSGEEKLFF
J: TRBJ2-1; size: many; V: TRBV3-1; D: .; DNA: TGTGCCAGCAGCCATACGGCAGGGGATGAGCAGTTCTTC; CDR3: CASSHTAGDEQFF
J: TRBJ2-3; size: .; V: TRBV20-1; D: .; DNA: TGCAGTGCAATCGACCGGGAGTTAAGCACAGATACGCAGTATTTT; CDR3: CSAIDRELSTDTQYF
J: TRBJ2-4; size: many; V: TRBV27; D: TRBD2; DNA: TGTGCCAGCAGCCGATCCCGGCGGGGGGCTTTGGACAAAAACATTCAGTACTTC; CDR3: CASSRSRRGALDKNIQYF
J: TRBJ2-4; size: many; V: TRBV6-1; D: .; DNA: TGTGCCAGCAGCGGAATGAGGGACATTCAGTACTTC; CDR3: CASSGMRDIQYF
J: TRBJ2-3; size: few; V: TRBV29-1; D: TRBD2; DNA: TGCAGCGTTGAAAGTAGCGGGAGGGCCTTAGATACGCAGTATTTT; CDR3: CSVESSGRALDTQYF
J: TRBJ1-4; size: .; V: TRBV28; D: .; DNA: TGTGCCAGCAGTTTAATCTCTGCACGGGCTGTCAAGGAAAAACTGTTTTTT; CDR3: CASSLISARAVKEKLFF
J: TRBJ1-5; size: few; V: TRBV28; D: .; DNA: TGTGCCAGCAGTACTATCCACGGACCAAGTAGCAATCAGCCCCAGCATTTT; CDR3: CASSTIHGPSSNQPQHF
J: TRBJ1-1; size: few; V: TRBV30; D: .; DNA: TGTGCCTGGAGACACCCCCAGGACACTGAAGCTTTCTTT; CDR3: CAWRHPQDTEAFF
J: TRBJ2-1; size: many; V: TRBV6-2/TRBV6-3; D: .; DNA: TGTGCCAGCAGTTACCCAGGGTCCGATGAGCAGTTCTTC; CDR3: CASSYPGSDEQFF
J: TRBJ1-5; size: few; V: TRBV28; D: TRBD1; DNA: TGTGCCAGCAGTTGGTTGGGACAGGGCCGACAGCCCCAGCATTTT; CDR3: CASSWLGQGRQPQHF
J: TRBJ2-3; size: many; V: TRBV27; D: .; DNA: TGTGCCAGCAGTTTGGGAGCGGCAGGTACGCAGTATTTT; CDR3: CASSLGAAGTQYF
J: TRBJ1-1; size: few; V: TRBV3-1; D: TRBD1; DNA: TGTGCCAGCAGCCATCGGGGACAGATGAACACTGAAGCTTTCTTT; CDR3: CASSHRGQMNTEAFF